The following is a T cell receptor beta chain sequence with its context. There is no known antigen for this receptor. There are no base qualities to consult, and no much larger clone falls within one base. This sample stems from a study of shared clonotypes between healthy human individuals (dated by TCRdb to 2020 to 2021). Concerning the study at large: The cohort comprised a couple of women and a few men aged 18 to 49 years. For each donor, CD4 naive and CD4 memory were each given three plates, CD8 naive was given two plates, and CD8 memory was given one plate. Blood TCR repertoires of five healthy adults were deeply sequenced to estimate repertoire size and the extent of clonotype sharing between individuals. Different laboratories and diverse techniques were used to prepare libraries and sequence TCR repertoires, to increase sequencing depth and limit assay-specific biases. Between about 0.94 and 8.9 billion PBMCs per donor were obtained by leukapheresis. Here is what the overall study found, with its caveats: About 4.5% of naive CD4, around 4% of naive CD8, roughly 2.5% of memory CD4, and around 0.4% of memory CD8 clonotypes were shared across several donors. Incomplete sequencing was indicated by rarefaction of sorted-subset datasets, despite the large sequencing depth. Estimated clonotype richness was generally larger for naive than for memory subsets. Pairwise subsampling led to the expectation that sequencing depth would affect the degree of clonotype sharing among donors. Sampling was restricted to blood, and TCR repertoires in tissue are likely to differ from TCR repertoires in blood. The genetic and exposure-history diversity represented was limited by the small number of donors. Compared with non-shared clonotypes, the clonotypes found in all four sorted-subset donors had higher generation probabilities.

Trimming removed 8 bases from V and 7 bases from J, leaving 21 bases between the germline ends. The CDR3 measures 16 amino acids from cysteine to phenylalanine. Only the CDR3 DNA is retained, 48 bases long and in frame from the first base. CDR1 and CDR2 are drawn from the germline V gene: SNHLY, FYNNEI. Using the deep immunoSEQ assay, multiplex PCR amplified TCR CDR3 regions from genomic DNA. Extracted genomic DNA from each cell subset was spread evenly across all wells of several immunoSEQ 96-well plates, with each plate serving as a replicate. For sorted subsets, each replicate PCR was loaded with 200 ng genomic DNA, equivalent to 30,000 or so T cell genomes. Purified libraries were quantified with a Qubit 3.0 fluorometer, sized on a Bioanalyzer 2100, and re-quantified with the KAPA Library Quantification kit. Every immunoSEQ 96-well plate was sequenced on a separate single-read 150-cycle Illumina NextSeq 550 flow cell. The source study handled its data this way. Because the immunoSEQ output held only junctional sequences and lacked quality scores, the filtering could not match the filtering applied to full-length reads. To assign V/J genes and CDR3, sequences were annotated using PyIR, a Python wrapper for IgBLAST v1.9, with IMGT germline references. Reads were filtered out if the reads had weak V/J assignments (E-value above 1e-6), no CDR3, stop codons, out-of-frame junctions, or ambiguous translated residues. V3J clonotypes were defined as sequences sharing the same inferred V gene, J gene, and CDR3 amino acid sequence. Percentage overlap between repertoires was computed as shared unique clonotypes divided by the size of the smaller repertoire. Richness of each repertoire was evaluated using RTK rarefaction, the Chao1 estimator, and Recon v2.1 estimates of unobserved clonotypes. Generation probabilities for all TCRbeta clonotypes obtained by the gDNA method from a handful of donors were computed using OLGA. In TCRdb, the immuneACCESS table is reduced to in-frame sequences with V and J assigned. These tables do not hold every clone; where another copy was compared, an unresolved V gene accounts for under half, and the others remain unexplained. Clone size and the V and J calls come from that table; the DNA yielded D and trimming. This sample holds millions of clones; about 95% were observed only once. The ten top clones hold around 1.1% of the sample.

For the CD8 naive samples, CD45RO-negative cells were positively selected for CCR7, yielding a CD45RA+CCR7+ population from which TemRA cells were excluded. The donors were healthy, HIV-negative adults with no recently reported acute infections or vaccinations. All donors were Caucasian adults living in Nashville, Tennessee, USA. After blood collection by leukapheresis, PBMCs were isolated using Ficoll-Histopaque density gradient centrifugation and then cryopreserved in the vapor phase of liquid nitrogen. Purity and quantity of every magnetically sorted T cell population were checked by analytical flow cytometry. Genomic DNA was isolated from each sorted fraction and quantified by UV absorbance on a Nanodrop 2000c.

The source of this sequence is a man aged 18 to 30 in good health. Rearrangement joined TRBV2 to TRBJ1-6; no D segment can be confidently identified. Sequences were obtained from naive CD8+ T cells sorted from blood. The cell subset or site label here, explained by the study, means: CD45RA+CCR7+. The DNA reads TGTGCCAGCGCCGGGCGAGGGTTAACAAAGAATTCACCCCTCCACTTT. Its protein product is CASAGRGLTKNSPLHF.